Sequencing of this T cell receptor beta chain was carried out in a study of blood T cell repertoires in COVID-19. Study details: The samples span acute and convalescent COVID-19 from the United States, Italy and Spain.

The germline V gene encodes CDR1 LNHDA and CDR2 SQIVND (reference sequence). V was pared by 5 bases and J by 5 bases, with 12 bases between. This CDR3 has 13 amino acids. Per the authors' pipeline: Amplification of reference gene primers provided the estimated nucleated cell counts. Method: immunoSEQ multiplex PCR; TCRdb's copy keeps in-frame clones and lacks some. V, J and clone size were drawn from that table, and D and trimming were deduced from the DNA. The sample has roughly 250,000 clones; about 87% are singletons. The sequence was obtained from a human donor in a cohort sampled during active COVID-19. The sample comprised peripheral blood. V gene TRBV19 combines with J gene TRBJ2-5, with D maybe TRBD2 (6 bases). CDR3 bases: TGTGCCAGTAGTCGTGGTGGAGGGGAGACCCAGTACTTC. Amino acid sequence: CASSRGGGETQYF.